The present T cell receptor beta chain was sequenced within a study of cytomegalovirus exposure and HLA in healthy donors. Study-level results: One later analysis reportedly identified an Asian-associated ancestry cluster that showed fewer N-insertions than the approximately 700-donor mean. Cytomegalovirus-associated status was assigned to 150 to 200 TCR beta chains.

The PCR was carried out with 60 Vbeta primers and 13 Jbeta primers. Method: immunoSEQ multiplex PCR; TCRdb's copy keeps in-frame clones and lacks some. The sample lists about 190,000 clones, around 85% occurring once. With respect to this clone: Its cognate antigen is unknown.

The germline gives CDR1 SNHLY, CDR2 FYNNEI. This CDR3 contains 13 residues. Trimming stripped 9 bases from V and 5 bases from J, with 16 bases between. The rearrangement links TRBV2 to TRBJ1-1; maybe TRBD1 (5 bases). The origin of this receptor is a man aged 50 to 59 in good health and CMV-seronegative. The specimen sequenced was PBMCs. The CDR3 sequence is CARSFLEGTEAFF. The CDR3 DNA reads as TGTGCCAGAAGTTTTCTGGAGGGGACTGAAGCTTTCTTT.